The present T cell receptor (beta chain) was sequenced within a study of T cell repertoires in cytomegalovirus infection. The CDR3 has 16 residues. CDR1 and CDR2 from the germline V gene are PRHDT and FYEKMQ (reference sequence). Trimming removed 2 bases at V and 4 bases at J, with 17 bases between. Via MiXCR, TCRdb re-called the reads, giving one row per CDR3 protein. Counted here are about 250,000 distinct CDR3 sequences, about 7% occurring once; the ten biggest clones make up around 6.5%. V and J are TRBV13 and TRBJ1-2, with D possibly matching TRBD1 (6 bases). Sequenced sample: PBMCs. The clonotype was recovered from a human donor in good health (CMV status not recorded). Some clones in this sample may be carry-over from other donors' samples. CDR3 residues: CASSLSFGGAVYGYTF. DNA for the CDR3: TGTGCCAGCAGCTTATCATTTGGGGGGGCGGTCTATGGCTACACCTTC.